The clone carrying this T cell receptor beta chain was detected ten times or more. Template material for amplifying TCR beta CDR3 regions consisted of RNA transcripts. Initially, a first-round RT-PCR of the TCR CDR3 employed the HTBI primer set. Using its own MiXCR run on the multiplex PCR reads, TCRdb lists one record per CDR3 protein. The data contain hundreds of thousands of distinct CDR3 sequences, around 15% of them seen just once; the ten biggest clones take up roughly 10%. These data come from a study of T cells in Graves' hyperthyroidism and ophthalmopathy. The authors obtained PBMCs from 10 ml of fresh peripheral blood. Between the trimmed V and J ends, which lost 2 bases and 8 bases, there was a span of 12 bases. From germline, CDR1 is ENHRY and CDR2 SYGVKD. The CDR3 loop spans 14 amino acids.

This TCR derives from a woman aged 18 to 35 with Graves' hyperthyroidism. The chain has TRBV10-3 and TRBJ1-4; D call uncertain. Sequenced material: blood. The CDR3 nucleotides are TGTGCCATCAGTGAGCGGGGTACGGGAGAAAAACTGTTTTTT. This encodes CAISERGTGEKLFF.